This TCR beta chain was captured in a study of TIL therapy for anti-PD-1-resistant metastatic lung cancer. At the level of the study: Progressing patients received lymphodepletion, expanded TIL infusion and IL-2. Patients had a median age of 54 years (range about 35-80). Median tumor mutation burden was under 1.9 mutations per megabase. General study results and limits: The baseline peripheral repertoire was partially replaced by infused TIL clonotypes that later decayed.

This was the immunoSEQ v3 assay. This table comes from immunoSEQ multiplex PCR, and its TCRdb copy is limited to in-frame clones, with some not included. Among some 15,000 clones, roughly 86% were seen once, and the ten largest hold over 0.65%. Per the germline V gene, CDR1 is MNHEY and CDR2 is SMNVEV (reference sequence). V was clipped by 4 bases and J by 2 bases; unmatched bases: 6. The CDR3 spans 16 residues. Sample time point: pre-treatment sample, taken before nivolumab and TIL therapy. As for this clone: Its matching antigen is unknown.

The clonotype was recovered from a person aged 25-85 years with non-small cell lung cancer. V and J are TRBV27 and TRBJ2-3; 10 bases match TRBD1. Sequences were derived from blood, sampled at baseline. This CDR3 reads CASSSWTGGVTDTQYF. The CDR3 nucleotides are TGTGCCAGCAGTTCCTGGACAGGGGGGGTCACAGATACGCAGTATTTT.